These 25 T cell receptor beta chains were all obtained from the same sample, sequenced in a study of spatial heterogeneity in lung cancer. A single record per CDR3 protein comes from TCRdb applying MiXCR to the 5' RACE reads. The sample includes 45,000 or so distinct CDR3 sequences, 6% to 9.5% of them seen just once. Noted time point: sample taken at primary tumor resection. No cells were sorted before sequencing. The whole RNA sequenced was extracted from tumor, nontumor lung or frozen PBMC. Sample: PBMCs, taken at surgery. The receptors were sampled from a female donor with early-stage non-small cell lung cancer.

The chain couples TRBV7-2 to TRBJ2-3, with TRBD2 matching 13 bases. There are 16 residues in the CDR3. Germline V lookup: CDR1 SGHTA, CDR2 FQGNSA. Trimming took 0 bases from V and 4 from J; bases not matched to a gene: 1. CDR3 DNA: TGTGCCAGCAGCTTAGCGGGGACTAGCGGGGCAGATACGCAGTATTTT. Its translation is CASSLAGTSGADTQYF.

This clonotype was recorded once. J is TRBJ1-1 and V is TRBV13; the D is unclear. The germline CDR1 and CDR2 sequences are PRHDT and FYEKMQ (reference sequence). This CDR3 has 13 residues. The V and J ends lost 0 bases and 4 bases respectively, with 6 bases between them. This chain's CDR3 is CASSLGGVTEAFF. For the CDR3, the DNA is TGTGCCAGCAGCTTAGGTGGAGTCACTGAAGCTTTCTTT.

In its sample, this clonotype was seen many times. This rearrangement joins TRBV9 to TRBJ2-2; 7 bases map to TRBD1. Germline CDR1 SGDLS, CDR2 YYNGEE. The V gene end was trimmed by 0 bases and the J gene end by 3 bases; junction bases not matched to a gene: 8. This CDR3 has 17 residues. As DNA, the CDR3 is TGTGCCAGCAGCGTAGGGCCTCGAACAGGGGACACCGGGGAGCTGTTTTTT. It yields the protein CASSVGPRTGDTGELFF.

This clonotype was observed a few times. This chain links TRBV12-3 or TRBV12-4 with TRBJ1-1; 7 positions match TRBD1. The CDR3 contains 16 residues. V lost 3 bases to trimming and J lost 2 bases; unmatched junction nucleotides: 9. Here the CDR3 reads CASSFSQGGSNTEAFF. The CDR3 region has the DNA TGTGCCAGCAGTTTTTCCCAAGGGGGCTCAAACACTGAAGCTTTCTTT.

This clonotype showed up many times. The V gene is TRBV5-6, the J gene TRBJ2-3, with D possibly called TRBD1 or TRBD2 (6 bases each). Germline lookup yields CDR1 SGHDT and CDR2 YYEEEE. V lost 1 base and J 3 bases, leaving 15 bases between the germline ends. The CDR3 has 16 residues. This CDR3 reads CASSLPGARGTDTQYF. As DNA, the CDR3 is TGTGCCAGCAGCTTGCCGGGGGCCAGGGGTACAGATACGCAGTATTTT.

This clonotype has a count of ten or more. The rearrangement links TRBV4-1 to TRBJ1-5, with D possibly matching TRBD1 (5 bases). The CDR3 covers 17 residues. V shed 5 bases and J shed 0 bases, with 17 bases lying between them. CDR1 is MGHRA and CDR2 is YSYEKL in the germline V gene. CDR3 loop: CASSSFGQGGSNQPQHF. The CDR3 DNA follows: TGCGCCAGCAGCTCCTTCGGGCAGGGTGGTAGCAATCAGCCCCAGCATTTT.

This chain links TRBV30 with TRBJ2-2, with D perhaps being TRBD1 or TRBD2 (5 bases each). Germline V gives CDR1 GTSNPN, CDR2 SVGIG (reference sequence). The CDR3 is made up of 16 amino acids. Trimming took off 0 bases at V and 1 base at J, with 12 bases between the two ends. The CDR3 here is CAWSVRGALNTGELFF. CDR3 sequence (DNA): TGTGCCTGGAGTGTACGAGGGGCCCTGAACACCGGGGAGCTGTTTTTT.

This clonotype has a handful of counts. CDR3 loop: CASSPPGLAGAYEQYF. CDR3 DNA sequence: TGTGCCAGCTCACCACCGGGACTAGCGGGGGCCTACGAGCAGTACTTC. The rearrangement uses TRBV18 and TRBJ2-7; 14 bases agree with TRBD2. The ends lost 0 bases at V and 2 bases at J; junction bases unmatched: 0. This CDR3 region has 16 residues. In germline, CDR1 is KGHSH, CDR2 LQKENI.

This clonotype has only a few counts. The chain carries TRBV7-7 and TRBJ2-2; TRBD1 matches at 7 bases. The CDR3 length is 15 residues. Trimming cost V 2 bases and J 5 bases; bases outside gene matches: 5. Germline-derived CDR1 and CDR2 are SSHAT and FNYEAQ (reference sequence). CDR3 region: CASSLSGTVTGELFF. The CDR3, as DNA: TGTGCCAGCAGCTTAAGTGGGACAGTAACCGGGGAGCTGTTTTTT.

This clonotype was recorded many times. The rearrangement joins TRBV12-3 or TRBV12-4 to TRBJ2-1; 11 nucleotides agree with TRBD1. This CDR3 has 15 amino acids. J gave up 2 bases and V 4 bases, and 1 base lay outside the gene matches. For the CDR3, the DNA is TGTGCCAGCAGTTGGACAGGGGGCCCCTACAATGAGCAGTTCTTC. Its protein product is CASSWTGGPYNEQFF.

In DNA form, the CDR3 reads TGTGCCAGCAGCCCCCAGACTAGCGGGGGTTCCTACGAGCAGTACTTC. It encodes CASSPQTSGGSYEQYF. The chain has TRBV7-9 and TRBJ2-7; 12 bases align to TRBD2. This CDR3 spans 16 amino acids. CDR1 and CDR2 from the germline V gene are SEHNR and FQNEAQ (reference sequence). With V trimmed by 5 bases and J by 1 base, 6 bases remained unmatched.

This clonotype was detected ten times or more. CDR3 nucleotides: TGTGCCAGCAGCCAAGATGCAGGACAGAACACTGAAGCTTTCTTT. Its protein is CASSQDAGQNTEAFF. The genes are TRBV4-2 and TRBJ1-1; tentatively, D is TRBD1 (5 bases). The V gene lost 0 bases and the J gene lost 1 base, with 9 bases spanning the gap. This CDR3 region has 15 residues. The germline CDR1 and CDR2 sequences are LGHNA and YNFKEQ.

This clonotype has a handful of counts. The J gene is TRBJ2-7, the V gene TRBV12-3 or TRBV12-4, with 10 nucleotides matching TRBD1. With 6 bases clipped from V and 4 bases from J, the junction kept 6 bases outside the gene matches. This CDR3 has 14 residues. The CDR3 reads CASREGQGRYEQYF. CDR3 sequence (DNA): TGTGCCAGCAGAGAGGGACAGGGGAGATACGAGCAGTACTTC.

The chain links TRBV11-2 to TRBJ2-1; D gene unclear. This CDR3 has 16 residues. Germline-derived CDR1 and CDR2 are SGHAT and FQNNGV. Trimming cost V 5 bases and J 0 bases, with 14 bases left between them. CDR3 amino acids: CASSRTFKPSYNEQFF. CDR3 nucleotides: TGTGCCAGCAGCCGCACTTTTAAACCCTCCTACAATGAGCAGTTCTTC.

Many counts were recorded for this clonotype. This chain joins TRBV10-3 and TRBJ2-3; 8 bases fit TRBD2. This CDR3 has 14 residues. CDR1 and CDR2 from the germline V gene are ENHRY and SYGVKD. Trimming removed 5 bases from V and 4 bases from J; junction bases left unmatched: 5. The CDR3 region is CAISPGLGADTQYF. The CDR3 DNA follows: TGTGCCATCAGTCCGGGACTAGGGGCAGATACGCAGTATTTT.

The chain recombines TRBV10-3 with TRBJ1-5; D is undetermined. Deletions cut 7 bases from V and 5 bases from J, with 12 bases between. The CDR3 has 13 amino acids. Germline V lookup: CDR1 ENHRY, CDR2 SYGVKD. The CDR3 DNA follows: TGTGCCATCACGACGGCCAAGGATCAGCCCCAGCATTTT. Protein sequence: CAITTAKDQPQHF.

This clonotype was observed a few times. The gene calls are TRBV7-2 and TRBJ2-3; D uncertain. V was pared by 1 base and J by 2 bases, with 16 bases between. Per germline, CDR1 SGHTA and CDR2 FQGNSA. There are 17 residues in the CDR3. The CDR3: CASSLEGWWYLTDTQYF. In nucleotides, the CDR3 is TGTGCCAGCAGCTTAGAAGGATGGTGGTACCTCACAGATACGCAGTATTTT.

This clonotype was counted only a few times. This chain links TRBV6-2 or TRBV6-3 with TRBJ2-2; tentative D call: TRBD1 (5 bases). The CDR3 is 16 amino acids. Germline CDR1 reads MNHEY; CDR2 reads SVGEGT. With 7 bases removed from V and 5 bases from J, the gap between germline ends came to 20 bases. The CDR3 is CASTTLETVWTGELFF. The CDR3 nucleotides read TGTGCCAGCACCACCCTCGAGACAGTGTGGACCGGGGAGCTGTTTTTT.

The table lists this clonotype with many counts. The chain links TRBV6-6 to TRBJ2-7; maybe TRBD1 (5 bases). The germline V gene encodes CDR1 MNHNY and CDR2 SVGAGI (reference sequence). V lost 5 bases and J lost 5, with 10 bases in between. The CDR3 is 12 amino acids. CDR3 residues: CASSQGPNEQYF. The CDR3 nucleotides read TGTGCCAGCAGTCAGGGTCCCAACGAGCAGTACTTC.

This sequence joins TRBV7-2 and TRBJ2-3; 10 nucleotides line up with TRBD2. Losses at the gene ends were 3 bases for V and 4 bases for J; bases not matched to a gene: 1. The CDR3 runs to 14 residues. Germline V gene data show CDR1 as SGHTA and CDR2 as FQGNSA. CDR3 sequence (DNA): TGTGCCAGCAGCTTCGGACTAGCGGCAGATACGCAGTATTTT. Its protein is CASSFGLAADTQYF.

This clonotype appeared a few times. The chain recombines TRBV6-2 or TRBV6-3 with TRBJ2-1; the match to TRBD2 covers 8 bases. After removal of 6 bases from V and 0 bases from J, the junction contained 1 base not matched to a gene. Germline lookup yields CDR1 MNHEY and CDR2 SVGEGT. This CDR3 contains 14 residues. The CDR3: CASRTSGSYNEQFF. CDR3 coding DNA: TGTGCCAGCAGAACTAGCGGCTCCTACAATGAGCAGTTCTTC.

The CDR3 DNA sequence: TGTGCCAGCAGCTACAGAGCCAATGAGCAGTTCTTC. This codes for CASSYRANEQFF. This rearrangement joins TRBV7-8 to TRBJ2-1; D is ambiguous. V was pared by 4 bases and J by 6 bases, with 7 bases between. The germline CDR1 and CDR2 sequences are SGHVS and FQNEAQ. The CDR3 loop spans 12 amino acids.

As to this clonotype: This sequence may be a read error, since a much larger clone differs from it by one base. The chain links TRBV7-9 to TRBJ2-5, with TRBD1 matching over 7 bases. The V gene end was trimmed by 5 bases and the J gene end by 2 bases; junction bases not matched to a gene: 14. Germline V gene sequence: CDR1 SEHNR, CDR2 FQNEAQ (reference sequence). CDR3 length: 17 residues. This CDR3 is CASSPPDGQACQETQYF. The CDR3, as DNA: TGTGCCAGCAGCCCGCCCGACGGACAGGCTTGTCAAGAGACCCAGTACTTC.

The J gene is TRBJ2-3, the V gene TRBV5-1, with 9 bases lining up with TRBD1. V gave up 1 base and J gave up 1 base; unmatched junction bases: 4. CDR1 is SGHRS and CDR2 is YFSETQ in the germline V gene. The CDR3 runs to 16 residues. CDR3 DNA sequence: TGCGCCAGCAGCTTGACGGACAGGGGCCGCACAGATACGCAGTATTTT. This encodes CASSLTDRGRTDTQYF.

CDR3 protein: CASSGLAGANTGELFF. The DNA of the CDR3 is TGCGCCAGCAGTGGGCTAGCGGGGGCCAACACCGGGGAGCTGTTTTTT. The V call is TRBV10-2, the J call TRBJ2-2; TRBD2 matches at 10 bases. Germline values: CDR1 WSHSY, CDR2 SAAADI. V dropped 4 bases and J dropped 2; count of bases not matched to a gene: 4. This CDR3 region has 16 residues.